This T cell receptor beta chain was retrieved from a study of T cell responses to AZD1222 COVID-19 vaccine. Whole-study results and caveats: Researchers took repertoire samples only after the peak T cell response had come.

The method was immunoSEQ multiplex PCR; TCRdb's version includes in-frame clones alone and lacks a portion of them. The sample contains some 140,000 clones, less than 90% of which appear only once. As to this clone: Antigen specificity is unknown.

There are 12 residues in the CDR3. The germline V and J ends were trimmed by 2 bases and 1 base, with 2 bases remaining between them. This chain joins TRBV12-3 or TRBV12-4 and TRBJ1-2; D uncertain. The TCR sequence derives from an adult in good health. The source was peripheral blood, collected on day 0 of MenACWY control vaccination. The CDR3 reads CASSLNNYGYTF. The CDR3 coding sequence is TGTGCCAGCAGTTTAAATAACTATGGCTACACCTTC.